This entry features one T cell receptor beta chain sequence. The entry originates in a study of control samples from healthy donors and cancer patients. CDR1 and CDR2 from the germline V gene are MDHEN and SYDVKM. The CDR3 runs to 13 residues. With 5 bases removed from V and 8 bases from J, the gap between germline ends came to 15 bases. Here immunoSEQ multiplex PCR was the method, and the copy in TCRdb shows in-frame clones only, minus some. This sample carries roughly 59,000 clones, roughly 90% of them seen once, and the ten largest clones take approximately 1.5%. This sequence joins TRBV28 and TRBJ1-2, with D unresolved. Sequencing was carried out using PBMCs. The sequence was collected from a man between 35 and 55 years old with colorectal cancer. CDR3 protein: CASSILGPPGYTF. Here the CDR3 DNA reads TGTGCCAGCAGTATCCTCGGACCACCCGGCTACACCTTC.